This T cell receptor beta chain came from a study of T cells in localized non-small cell lung cancer. A remark on this clone: What it recognizes is unknown.

Repertoires were generated with immunoSEQ multiplex PCR, while TCRdb's copy carries only in-frame clones and drops some. The sample lists approximately 30,000 clones; 88% were seen once. The germline V and J ends were trimmed by 1 base and 1 base, with 9 bases remaining between them. CDR1 and CDR2 (germline): SGHTA, FQGNSA. The CDR3 is 15 amino acids. Study observations and caveats: Among blood samples, higher T cell density accompanied longer overall survival. A median of roughly 52 of the top 100 tumor clones appeared in adjacent lung, which was paired and uninvolved. Uninvolved nearby lung showed the greatest T cell clonality, exceeding that found in tumor.

The clonotype originates from a woman aged 35 to 69 with stage I lung adenocarcinoma. This sequence joins TRBV7-2 and TRBJ2-3; D is possibly TRBD1 or TRBD2 (6 bases each). Sequenced here: peripheral blood, sampled before any cancer treatment. CDR3 sequence: CASSLVGGGTDTQYF. CDR3 in DNA: TGTGCCAGCAGCTTAGTCGGGGGCGGCACAGATACGCAGTATTTT.